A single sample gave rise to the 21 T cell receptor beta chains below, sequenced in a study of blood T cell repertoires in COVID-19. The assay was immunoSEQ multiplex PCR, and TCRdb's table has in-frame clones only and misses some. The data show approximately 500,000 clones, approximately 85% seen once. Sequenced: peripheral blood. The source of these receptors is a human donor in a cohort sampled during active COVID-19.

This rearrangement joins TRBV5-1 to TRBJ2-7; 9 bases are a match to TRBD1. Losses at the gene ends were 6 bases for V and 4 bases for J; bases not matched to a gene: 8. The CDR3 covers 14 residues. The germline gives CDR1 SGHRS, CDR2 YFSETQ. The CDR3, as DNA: TGCGCCAGCACCCCGACAGGGGGGAATTACGAGCAGTACTTC. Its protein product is CASTPTGGNYEQYF.

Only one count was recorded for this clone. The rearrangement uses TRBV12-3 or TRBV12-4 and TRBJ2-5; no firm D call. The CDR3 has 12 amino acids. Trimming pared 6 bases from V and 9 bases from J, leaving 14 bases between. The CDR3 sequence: CASSLTKSPQYF. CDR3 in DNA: TGTGCCAGCAGCCTAACCAAGAGCCCCCAGTACTTC.

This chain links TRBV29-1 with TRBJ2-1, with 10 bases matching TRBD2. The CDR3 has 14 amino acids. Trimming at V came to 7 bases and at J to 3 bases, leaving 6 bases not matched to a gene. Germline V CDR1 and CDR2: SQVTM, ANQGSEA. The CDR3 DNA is TGCAGCGGGCGGGGACTAGCGAACTACAATGAGCAGTTCTTC. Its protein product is CSGRGLANYNEQFF.

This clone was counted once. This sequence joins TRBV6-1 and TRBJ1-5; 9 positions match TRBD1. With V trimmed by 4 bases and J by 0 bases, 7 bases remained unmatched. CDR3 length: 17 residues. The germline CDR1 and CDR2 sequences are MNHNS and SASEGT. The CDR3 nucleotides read TGTGCCAGCAGTGTACAGGGGGCCTCTTATAGCAATCAGCCCCAGCATTTT. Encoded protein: CASSVQGASYSNQPQHF.

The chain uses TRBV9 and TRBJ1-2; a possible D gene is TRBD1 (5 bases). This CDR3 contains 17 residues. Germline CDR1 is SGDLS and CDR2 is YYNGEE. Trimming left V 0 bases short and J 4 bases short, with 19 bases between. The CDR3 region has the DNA TGTGCCAGCAGCGTAGAAGCAGGAACAGGCCGCCCCTATGGCTACACCTTC. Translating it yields CASSVEAGTGRPYGYTF.

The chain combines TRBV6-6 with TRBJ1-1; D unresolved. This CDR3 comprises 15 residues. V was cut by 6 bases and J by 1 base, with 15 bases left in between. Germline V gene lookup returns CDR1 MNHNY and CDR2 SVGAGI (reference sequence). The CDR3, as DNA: TGTGCCAGCAGGCCAGAAGGAAAGCGGAACACTGAAGCTTTCTTT. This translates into CASRPEGKRNTEAFF.

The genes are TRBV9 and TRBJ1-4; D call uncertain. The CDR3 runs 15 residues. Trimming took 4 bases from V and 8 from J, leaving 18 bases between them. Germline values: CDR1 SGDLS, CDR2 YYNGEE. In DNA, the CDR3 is TGTGCCAGCAGCCCCCTCGAGGGTATAGGAGAAAAACTGTTTTTT. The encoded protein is CASSPLEGIGEKLFF.

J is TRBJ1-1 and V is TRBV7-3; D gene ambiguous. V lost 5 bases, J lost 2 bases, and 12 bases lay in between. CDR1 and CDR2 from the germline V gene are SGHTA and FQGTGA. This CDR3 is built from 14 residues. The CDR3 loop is CASSEPGKNTEAFF. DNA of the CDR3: TGTGCCAGCAGCGAGCCGGGGAAAAACACTGAAGCTTTCTTT.

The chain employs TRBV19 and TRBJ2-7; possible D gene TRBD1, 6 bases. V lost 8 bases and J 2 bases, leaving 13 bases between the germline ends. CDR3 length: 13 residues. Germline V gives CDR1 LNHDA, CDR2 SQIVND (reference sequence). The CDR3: CASGPGVTYEQYF. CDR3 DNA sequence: TGTGCCAGTGGGCCAGGGGTTACCTACGAGCAGTACTTC.

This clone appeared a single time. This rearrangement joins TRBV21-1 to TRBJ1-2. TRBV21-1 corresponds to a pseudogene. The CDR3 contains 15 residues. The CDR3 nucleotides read TGTGCCAGCAGCAAACGGAGGGTCCCTAACTATGGCTACACCTTC. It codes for CASSKRRVPNYGYTF.

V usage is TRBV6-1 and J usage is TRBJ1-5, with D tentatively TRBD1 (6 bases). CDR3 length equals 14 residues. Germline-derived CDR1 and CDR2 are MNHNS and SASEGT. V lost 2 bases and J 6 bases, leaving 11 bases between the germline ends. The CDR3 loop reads CASSESGGGQPQHF. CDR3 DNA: TGTGCCAGCAGTGAATCGGGGGGCGGTCAGCCCCAGCATTTT.

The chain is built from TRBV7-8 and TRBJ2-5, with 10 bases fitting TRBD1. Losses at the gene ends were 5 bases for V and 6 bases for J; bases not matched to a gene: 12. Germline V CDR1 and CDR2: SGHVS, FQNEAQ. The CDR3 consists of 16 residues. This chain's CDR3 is CASSQGPDRGRKTQYF. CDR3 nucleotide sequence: TGTGCCAGCAGCCAGGGGCCGGACAGGGGGAGGAAGACCCAGTACTTC.

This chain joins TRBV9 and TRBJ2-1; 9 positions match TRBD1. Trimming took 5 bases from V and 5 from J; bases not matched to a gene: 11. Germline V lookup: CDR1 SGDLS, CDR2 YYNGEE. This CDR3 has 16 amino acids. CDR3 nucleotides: TGTGCCAGCAGTGTTTCCACAGGGGACAGGGACAATGAGCAGTTCTTC. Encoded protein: CASSVSTGDRDNEQFF.

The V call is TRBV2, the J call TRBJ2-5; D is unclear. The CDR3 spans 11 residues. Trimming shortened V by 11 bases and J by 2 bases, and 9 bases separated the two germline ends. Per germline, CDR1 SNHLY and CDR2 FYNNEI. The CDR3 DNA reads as TGTGCCTCAGGCCAGCAAGAGACCCAGTACTTC. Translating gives CASGQQETQYF.

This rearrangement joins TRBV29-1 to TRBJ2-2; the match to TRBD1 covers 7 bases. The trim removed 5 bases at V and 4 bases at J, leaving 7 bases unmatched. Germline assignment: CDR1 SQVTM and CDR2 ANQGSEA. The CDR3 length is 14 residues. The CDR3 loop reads CSVRTGVGTGELFF. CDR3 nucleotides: TGCAGCGTTCGAACAGGGGTGGGCACCGGGGAGCTGTTTTTT.

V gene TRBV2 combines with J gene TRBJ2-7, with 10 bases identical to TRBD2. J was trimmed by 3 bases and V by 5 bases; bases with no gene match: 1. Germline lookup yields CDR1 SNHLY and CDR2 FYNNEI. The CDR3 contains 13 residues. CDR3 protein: CASSSGRGYEQYF. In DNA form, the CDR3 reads TGTGCCAGCAGTAGCGGGAGGGGCTACGAGCAGTACTTC.

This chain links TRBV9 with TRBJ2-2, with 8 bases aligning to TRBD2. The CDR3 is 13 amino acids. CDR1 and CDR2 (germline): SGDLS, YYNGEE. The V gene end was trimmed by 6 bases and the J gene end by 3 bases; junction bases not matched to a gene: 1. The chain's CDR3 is CASTSGHTGELFF. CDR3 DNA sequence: TGTGCCAGCACTAGCGGGCACACCGGGGAGCTGTTTTTT.

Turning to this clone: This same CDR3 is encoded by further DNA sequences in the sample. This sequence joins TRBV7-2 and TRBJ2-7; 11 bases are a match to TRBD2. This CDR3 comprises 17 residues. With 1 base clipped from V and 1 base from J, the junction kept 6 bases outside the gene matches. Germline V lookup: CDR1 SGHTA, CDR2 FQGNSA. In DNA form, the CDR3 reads TGTGCCAGCAGCTTAGTTCTAGCGGGGGGTTCTTCCTACGAGCAGTACTTC. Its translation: CASSLVLAGGSSYEQYF.

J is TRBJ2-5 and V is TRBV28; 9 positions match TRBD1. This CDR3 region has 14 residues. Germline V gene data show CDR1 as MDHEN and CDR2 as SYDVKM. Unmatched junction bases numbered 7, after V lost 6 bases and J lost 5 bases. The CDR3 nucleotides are TGTGCCAGCAGATACAGGGGGCTGGGGGAGACCCAGTACTTC. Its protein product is CASRYRGLGETQYF.

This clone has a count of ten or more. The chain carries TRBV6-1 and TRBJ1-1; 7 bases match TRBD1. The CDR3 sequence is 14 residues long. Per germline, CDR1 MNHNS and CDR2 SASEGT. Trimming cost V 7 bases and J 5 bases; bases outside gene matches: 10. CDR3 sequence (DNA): TGTGCCAGCACCGGATTCACAGGGGCGACTGAAGCTTTCTTT. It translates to CASTGFTGATEAFF.

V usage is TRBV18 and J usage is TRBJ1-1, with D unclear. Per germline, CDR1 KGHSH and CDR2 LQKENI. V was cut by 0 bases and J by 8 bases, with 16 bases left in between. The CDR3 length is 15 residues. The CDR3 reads CASSPPDGGTVEAFF. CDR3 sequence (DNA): TGTGCCAGCTCACCACCAGACGGAGGCACTGTCGAAGCTTTCTTT.